The next 30 T cell receptor beta chains were all read from a single sample in a study of cytomegalovirus exposure and HLA in healthy donors. It was with 60 Vbeta and 13 Jbeta primers that the PCR ran. Profiling relied on immunoSEQ multiplex PCR, and the TCRdb table lists in-frame clones only, not all of them. This table has about 200,000 clones, 75% to 85% appearing once. The sample was PBMCs. All receptors derive from a woman aged 40 to 50 in good health and CMV-seronegative.

The CDR3 bases are TGTGCCAGCAGTAAATCGGGGGGAAGCAATCAGCCCCAGCATTTT. Translated: CASSKSGGSNQPQHF. The chain couples TRBV7-9 to TRBJ1-5; D possibly corresponds to TRBD1 (5 bases). The CDR3 has 15 residues. The ends were cut back, 6 bases at V and 1 base at J, with 13 bases in the middle. Germline loops: CDR1 SEHNR, CDR2 FQNEAQ (reference sequence).

This clone was picked up a small number of times. V gene TRBV27 combines with J gene TRBJ2-7, with TRBD2 identical over 9 bases. The ends lost 2 bases at V and 1 base at J; junction bases unmatched: 9. The CDR3 length is 17 residues. Germline lookup yields CDR1 MNHEY and CDR2 SMNVEV (reference sequence). CDR3 sequence (DNA): TGTGCCAGCAGTTTAGGAAGACTAGCGGCCCTATCCTACGAGCAGTACTTC. Its translation: CASSLGRLAALSYEQYF.

The rearrangement links TRBV5-1 to TRBJ2-7, with 9 positions matching TRBD1. Germline trimming cut 3 bases from V and 3 bases from J; bases unmatched to any gene: 7. Germline CDR1 and CDR2: SGHRS and YFSETQ. This CDR3 is built from 15 residues. The CDR3 reads CASSSLTGGDYEQYF. The DNA for the CDR3 is TGCGCCAGCAGCTCCTTGACAGGGGGGGACTACGAGCAGTACTTC.

The chain has TRBV9 and TRBJ1-3; D is uncertain. The V gene lost 0 bases and the J gene lost 6 bases, with 7 bases spanning the gap. The CDR3 runs 13 residues. Germline CDR1 SGDLS, CDR2 YYNGEE. This CDR3 is CASSVGTVNTIYF. The CDR3 nucleotides read TGTGCCAGCAGCGTAGGGACTGTAAACACCATATATTTT.

As concerns this clone: The junction and the germline gene differ at one end; a read error may be behind it. J is TRBJ1-1 and V is TRBV7-9; D ambiguous. Germline-derived CDR1 and CDR2 are SEHNR and FQNEAQ (reference sequence). The CDR3 consists of 14 residues. The CDR3 bases are TGTTCCAGCAGCCCTCGGTTAGTCATCCCGGAAGCTTTCTTT. It encodes CSSSPRLVIPEAFF.

This sequence joins TRBV9 and TRBJ1-5, with D possibly matching TRBD1 (6 bases). The V and J ends lost 2 bases and 5 bases respectively, with 14 bases between them. Germline V gene data show CDR1 as SGDLS and CDR2 as YYNGEE. The CDR3 totals 15 residues. This chain's CDR3 is CASSVGTMGDQPQHF. The CDR3 region has the DNA TGTGCCAGCAGCGTGGGGACAATGGGCGATCAGCCCCAGCATTTT.

V and J are TRBV7-2 and TRBJ2-1; D may be TRBD2 (6 bases). CDR3 length: 12 amino acids. Germline values: CDR1 SGHTA, CDR2 FQGNSA. V was trimmed by 5 bases and J by 10 bases, leaving 12 bases between them. The CDR3 here is CASSTSGHEQFF. The CDR3 nucleotides read TGTGCCAGCAGCACGAGCGGGCACGAGCAGTTCTTC.

This rearrangement joins TRBV5-1 to TRBJ2-5, with TRBD2 matching over 15 bases. The DNA matches TRBJ2-7 better at its end, which makes the J call doubtful. The germline CDR1 and CDR2 sequences are SGHRS and YFSETQ. This CDR3 spans 17 amino acids. CDR3 sequence (DNA): TGCGCCAGCAGCCAGGGACTAGCGGGAGGCCTCTCCTACGAGCAGTACTTC. Amino acids: CASSQGLAGGLSYEQYF.

J is TRBJ1-1 and V is TRBV19; 9 bases fit TRBD1. The trim removed 6 bases at V and 4 bases at J, leaving 6 bases unmatched. The CDR3 spans 14 residues. Germline V gene data show CDR1 as LNHDA and CDR2 as SQIVND (reference sequence). CDR3 nucleotide sequence: TGTGCCAGTAGCCATGGGACAGGGTTCACTGAAGCTTTCTTT. Residues: CASSHGTGFTEAFF.

The chain is built from TRBV6-4 and TRBJ1-2, with 9 bases identical to TRBD1. This CDR3 has 14 residues. The V gene's germline CDR1 is MRHNA and CDR2 SNTAGT. V lost 7 bases to trimming and J lost 4 bases; unmatched junction nucleotides: 7. The CDR3 sequence is CASNPGQGFYGYTF. The DNA of the CDR3 is TGTGCCAGCAATCCGGGACAGGGCTTCTATGGCTACACCTTC.

This clone was seen only a few times. The rearrangement joins TRBV6-5 to TRBJ1-1; no clear D. There are 15 residues in the CDR3. CDR1 and CDR2 (germline): MNHEY, SVGAGI. V was cut by 3 bases and J by 10 bases, with 21 bases left in between. This chain's CDR3 is CASSYGPGGYMRAFF. The CDR3 DNA reads TGTGCCAGCAGTTATGGACCAGGAGGGTACATGCGAGCTTTCTTT.

This sequence joins TRBV13 and TRBJ2-7; perhaps TRBD2 as D (6 bases). The CDR3 runs to 15 residues. Germline CDR1 is PRHDT and CDR2 is FYEKMQ (reference sequence). Trimming took 4 bases from V and 4 from J, leaving 17 bases between them. CDR3 nucleotide sequence: TGTGCCAGCAGCTCCCGGCTAGCGCCGAAATACGAGCAGTACTTC. Amino acid sequence: CASSSRLAPKYEQYF.

This clone showed up just once. This chain joins TRBV27 and TRBJ1-5; the D gene is possibly TRBD1 (5 bases). This CDR3 comprises 11 residues. Germline CDR1 reads MNHEY; CDR2 reads SMNVEV (reference sequence). Trimming stripped 3 bases from V and 9 bases from J, with 6 bases between. CDR3 coding DNA: TGTGCCAGCAGTTTCAGGGTGCCCCAGCATTTT. It yields the protein CASSFRVPQHF.

V usage is TRBV19 and J usage is TRBJ1-1, with D maybe TRBD1 (6 bases). The CDR3 length is 17 residues. Germline values: CDR1 LNHDA, CDR2 SQIVND (reference sequence). Trimming left V 3 bases short and J 3 bases short, with 20 bases between. Written as DNA, the CDR3 is TGTGCCAGTAGTATTCCCGGCTGGGGGGGCCTGCACACTGAAGCTTTCTTT. This translates into CASSIPGWGGLHTEAFF.

The chain recombines TRBV30 with TRBJ1-1; no clear D gene. Germline V lookup: CDR1 GTSNPN, CDR2 SVGIG (reference sequence). This CDR3 has 13 amino acids. Between the trimmed V and J ends, which lost 0 bases and 1 base, there was a span of 6 bases. The CDR3 region is CAWSVQTNTEAFF. The CDR3 nucleotides are TGTGCCTGGAGTGTACAGACGAACACTGAAGCTTTCTTT.

V gene TRBV21-1 combines with J gene TRBJ2-7; the table's D call of TRBD2 was not tested on the DNA. TRBV21-1 is flagged as a pseudogene. The CDR3 length is 16 residues. For the CDR3, the DNA is TGTGCCAGCAGCAAAGAGGAGCTAGCTCCGACCTACGAGCAGTACTTC. This gives the protein CASSKEELAPTYEQYF.

The chain employs TRBV5-5 and TRBJ1-2; maybe TRBD1 (6 bases). The CDR3 totals 15 residues. Germline V gene data show CDR1 as SGHKS and CDR2 as YYEKEE (reference sequence). Trimming took 0 bases from V and 4 from J, leaving 13 bases between them. The CDR3 spells CASSLVAGASYGYTF. DNA of the CDR3: TGTGCCAGCAGCTTGGTGGCGGGGGCGAGCTATGGCTACACCTTC.

This chain links TRBV2 with TRBJ1-1; D gene uncertain. The CDR3 totals 13 residues. Germline V gene sequence: CDR1 SNHLY, CDR2 FYNNEI. Trimming shortened V by 4 bases and J by 7 bases, and 13 bases separated the two germline ends. The CDR3 nucleotides read TGTGCCAGCAGTGTGTTGGGGAGAATTGAAGCTTTCTTT. Translation gives CASSVLGRIEAFF.

V and J are TRBV10-1 and TRBJ2-2; D perhaps matches TRBD2 (6 bases). Germline lookup yields CDR1 WNHNN and CDR2 SYGVQD (reference sequence). CDR3 length equals 19 residues. The V end lost 0 bases, the J end lost 0 bases, and 17 bases lay between the germline ends. CDR3 sequence reads: CASSESVETSPSNTGELFF. The CDR3 DNA reads as TGCGCCAGCAGTGAGTCGGTCGAAACTAGCCCTTCGAACACCGGGGAGCTGTTTTTT.

The chain employs TRBV7-9 and TRBJ2-5, with 13 bases identical to TRBD2. The J call is uncertain, as TRBJ2-7 better fits the DNA end. The CDR3 sequence is 16 residues long. Germline V lookup: CDR1 SEHNR, CDR2 FQNEAQ (reference sequence). This CDR3 is CASSLTLAGGPYEQYF. The CDR3 DNA reads as TGTGCCAGCAGCCTAACACTAGCGGGAGGGCCCTACGAGCAGTACTTC.

This chain joins TRBV7-2 and TRBJ2-6; TRBD1 matches 8 bases. V was pared by 4 bases and J by 2 bases, with 10 bases of the junction left unmatched. Germline loops: CDR1 SGHTA, CDR2 FQGNSA. This CDR3 is 18 amino acids long. The CDR3 DNA follows: TGTGCCAGCAGCTCCCCGGGACAGGTCCCAACTGGGGCCAACGTCCTGACTTTC. It is translated as CASSSPGQVPTGANVLTF. Supplemented by reference TRBV7-2 and TRBJ2-6, the full variable domain reads GAGVSQSPSNKVTEKGKDVELRCDPISGHTALYWYRQSLGQGLEFLIYFQGNSAPDKSGLPSDRFSAERTGGSVSTLTIQRTQQEDSAVYLCASSSPGQVPTGANVLTFGAGSRLTVL.

The V and J genes are TRBV18 and TRBJ1-1; D unclear. Looked up from germline, CDR1 is KGHSH and CDR2 is LQKENI. Trimming left V 2 bases short and J 0 bases short, with 10 bases between. This CDR3 region has 15 residues. The CDR3 coding sequence is TGTGCCAGCTCACCATTACGGTATGTGAACACTGAAGCTTTCTTT. This encodes CASSPLRYVNTEAFF.

This chain joins TRBV5-4 and TRBJ2-7; 8 nucleotides match TRBD2. Trimming at V came to 0 bases and at J to 3 bases, leaving 2 bases not matched to a gene. Germline CDR1 reads SGHNT; CDR2 reads YYREEE (reference sequence). The CDR3 covers 14 residues. As DNA, the CDR3 is TGTGCCAGCAGCTTGGGGGGACTAGTCTACGAGCAGTACTTC. This translates into CASSLGGLVYEQYF.

The chain joins TRBV10-3 to TRBJ2-1; 8 bases map to TRBD2. The CDR3 covers 14 residues. Germline values: CDR1 ENHRY, CDR2 SYGVKD. Trimming at V came to 3 bases and at J to 9 bases, leaving 7 bases not matched to a gene. CDR3 bases: TGTGCCATCAGTGAAGTTGCGGGAGGTGGTGAGCAGTTCTTC. This translates into CAISEVAGGGEQFF.

This clone has just one count. This chain connects TRBV10-3 to TRBJ1-1, with 7 bases matching TRBD1. After removal of 5 bases from V and 6 bases from J, the junction contained 9 bases not matched to a gene. The CDR3 consists of 14 residues. Germline V lookup: CDR1 ENHRY, CDR2 SYGVKD. CDR3 coding DNA: TGTGCCATCAGTAACAGGGGACGGGGCCCTGAAGCTTTCTTT. Translated, it gives CAISNRGRGPEAFF.

This clone was recorded only once. CDR3 DNA: TGTGCCAGCAGCCAGTCCCCCGGGAGGAGCACAGATACGCAGTATTTT. This encodes CASSQSPGRSTDTQYF. The V and J genes are TRBV9 and TRBJ2-3; 7 positions match TRBD2. The germline CDR1 and CDR2 sequences are SGDLS and YYNGEE. This CDR3 comprises 16 residues. J lost 0 bases, V lost 4 bases, and 8 bases had no gene match.

The V gene is TRBV29-1, the J gene TRBJ2-7, with a possible D match to TRBD2 (7 bases). V was clipped by 4 bases and J by 3 bases, with 28 bases between them. CDR1 and CDR2 (germline): SQVTM, ANQGSEA. This CDR3 spans 18 amino acids. In nucleotides, the CDR3 is TGCAGCGTTGGGAAAGAGGTAGGTGCGGGGGCAATAAACTACGAGCAGTACTTC. Protein: CSVGKEVGAGAINYEQYF.

The J gene is TRBJ2-4, the V gene TRBV28; tentative D call: TRBD1 (6 bases). V was trimmed by 3 bases and J by 5 bases, leaving 17 bases between them. This CDR3 comprises 16 residues. Germline CDR1 reads MDHEN; CDR2 reads SYDVKM. CDR3 DNA: TGTGCCAGCAGTTTCCAGCCTCTGGGGGCACAAAACATTCAGTACTTC. Its protein product is CASSFQPLGAQNIQYF.

As regards this clone: At one end the junction does not follow the germline gene, possibly because of a read error. The chain recombines TRBV7-9 with TRBJ2-7; D is uncertain. CDR3 length: 13 residues. Germline CDR1 and CDR2: SEHNR and FQNEAQ (reference sequence). CDR3 nucleotides: TGTTCCAGCAGCTTAGACCTATCCTACGAGCAGTACTTC. Amino acids: CSSSLDLSYEQYF.

The gene calls are TRBV2 and TRBJ1-3; 7 bases map to TRBD1. Germline-derived CDR1 and CDR2 are SNHLY and FYNNEI. The V and J ends lost 6 bases and 5 bases, in that order; junction bases with no gene match: 7. This CDR3 comprises 14 residues. The CDR3 reads CASSSRTGRNTIYF. The CDR3 coding sequence is TGTGCCAGCAGCTCTAGGACAGGAAGAAACACCATATATTTT.